Sequencing of this TCR beta chain was carried out in a study of T cells in Graves' hyperthyroidism and ophthalmopathy. V was shortened by 6 bases and J by 1 base, with 9 bases between the two germline ends. The CDR3 extends over 14 amino acids. Germline V CDR1 and CDR2: SNHLY, FYNNEI. From RNA transcripts, TCR beta CDR3 regions were amplified. HTBI primers drove first-round RT-PCR of the TCR CDR3. Using its own MiXCR run on the multiplex PCR reads, TCRdb lists one record per CDR3 protein. Seen here are hundreds of thousands of distinct CDR3 sequences, just under 45% observed once, and the top ten hold approximately 6.8%.

This receptor was identified in an adult man with Graves' disease, either hyperthyroidism or ophthalmopathy (not recorded which). The source material was peripheral blood or thyroid tissue (not recorded which). This rearrangement joins TRBV2 to TRBJ1-4, with D unresolved. The CDR3 here is CASRDPVTNEKLFF. The CDR3 coding sequence is TGTGCCAGCAGGGACCCGGTAACTAATGAAAAACTGTTTTTT. The full variable domain, with the rest looked up from reference TRBV2 and TRBJ1-4, is EPEVTQTPSHQVTQMGQEVILRCVPISNHLYFYWYRQILGQKVEFLVSFYNNEISEKSEIFDDQFSVERPDGSNFTLKIRSTKLEDSAMYFCASRDPVTNEKLFFGSGTQLSVL.